Presented here are 6 T cell receptor beta chains from one specimen sequenced in a study of T cell repertoires and HLA-DP antigens. These TCRs are of unknown antigen specificity. Sequencing used immunoSEQ multiplex PCR; TCRdb keeps in-frame clones, though not all of them. The table lists about 110,000 clones, more than 85% of them singletons. Specimen: CD4+ T cells from PBMCs. Every receptor here comes from a woman aged 18-30 years in good health and CMV-seronegative.

A single count supports this clone. The genes are TRBV11-2 and TRBJ2-5; D is perhaps TRBD1 (5 bases). CDR3 length equals 15 residues. V was clipped by 4 bases and J by 2 bases, with 14 bases between them. Germline values: CDR1 SGHAT, CDR2 FQNNGV. Written as DNA, the CDR3 is TGTGCCAGCAGCTCCTCTGGGGCAGGACAAGAGACCCAGTACTTC. It encodes CASSSSGAGQETQYF.

On this clone itself: The same CDR3 also results from other DNA sequences found in this sample. J is TRBJ2-5 and V is TRBV5-6; D possibly corresponds to TRBD1 (5 bases). CDR1 is SGHDT, CDR2 YYEEEE, per germline. Trimming stripped 0 bases from V and 4 bases from J, with 10 bases between. This CDR3 spans 14 amino acids. CDR3 sequence (DNA): TGTGCCAGCAGCTTGGTTGGGGCCCGAGAGACCCAGTACTTC. Its translation: CASSLVGARETQYF.

The J gene is TRBJ1-2, the V gene TRBV11-2; D not resolved. The V gene lost 5 bases and the J gene lost 4 bases, with 11 bases spanning the gap. The CDR3 is made up of 13 amino acids. Germline V CDR1 and CDR2: SGHAT, FQNNGV. CDR3 sequence reads: CASSLLVGYGYTF. CDR3 nucleotides: TGTGCCAGCAGCCTGCTGGTCGGCTATGGCTACACCTTC.

This sequence joins TRBV5-1 and TRBJ2-3, with D uncertain. From germline, CDR1 is SGHRS and CDR2 YFSETQ. This CDR3 comprises 16 residues. The V gene lost 4 bases and the J gene lost 3 bases, with 18 bases spanning the gap. CDR3 residues: CASSAIGPMRTDTQYF. In nucleotides, the CDR3 is TGCGCCAGCAGCGCCATCGGGCCCATGAGAACAGATACGCAGTATTTT. Complete variable domain (other parts from reference TRBV5-1 and TRBJ2-3): KAGVTQTPRYLIKTRGQQVTLSCSPISGHRSVSWYQQTPGQGLQFLFEYFSETQRNKGNFPGRFSGRQFSNSRSEMNVSTLELGDSALYLCASSAIGPMRTDTQYFGPGTRLTVL.

The chain has TRBV6-5 and TRBJ1-2, with 9 bases matching TRBD1. The CDR3 covers 16 residues. J gave up 0 bases and V 4 bases, and 6 bases lay outside the gene matches. CDR1 and CDR2 (germline): MNHEY, SVGAGI. The CDR3 DNA reads as TGTGCCAGCAGTTTACTTAACAGGGGGCCTAACTATGGCTACACCTTC. Protein product: CASSLLNRGPNYGYTF.

The chain has TRBV27 and TRBJ2-4; 7 positions agree with TRBD2. There are 14 residues in the CDR3. V shed 2 bases, J shed 6 bases, and the junction held 4 bases outside the gene matches. Germline assignment: CDR1 MNHEY and CDR2 SMNVEV (reference sequence). The CDR3 DNA reads TGTGCCAGCAGTTTAGGTCGGGGGGTAAACATTCAGTACTTC. Residues: CASSLGRGVNIQYF.